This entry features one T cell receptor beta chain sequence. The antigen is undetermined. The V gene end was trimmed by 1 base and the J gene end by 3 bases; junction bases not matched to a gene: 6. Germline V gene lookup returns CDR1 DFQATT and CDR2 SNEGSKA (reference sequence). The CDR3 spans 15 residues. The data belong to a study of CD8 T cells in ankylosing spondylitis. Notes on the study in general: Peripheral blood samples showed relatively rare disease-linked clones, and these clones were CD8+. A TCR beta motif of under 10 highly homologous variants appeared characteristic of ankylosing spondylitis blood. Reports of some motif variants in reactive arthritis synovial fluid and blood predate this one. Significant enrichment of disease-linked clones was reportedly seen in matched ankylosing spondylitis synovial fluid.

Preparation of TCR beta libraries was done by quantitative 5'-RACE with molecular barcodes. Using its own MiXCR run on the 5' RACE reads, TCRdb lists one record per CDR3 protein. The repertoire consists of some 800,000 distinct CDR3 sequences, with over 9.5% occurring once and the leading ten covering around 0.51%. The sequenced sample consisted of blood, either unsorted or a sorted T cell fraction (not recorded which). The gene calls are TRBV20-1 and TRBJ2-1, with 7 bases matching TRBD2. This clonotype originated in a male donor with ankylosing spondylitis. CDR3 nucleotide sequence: TGCAGTGCTAGAGGTAGCGGGCGGAACTACAATGAGCAGTTCTTC. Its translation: CSARGSGRNYNEQFF.